One and the same sample provided the 28 T cell receptor beta chains below, sequenced in a study of cytomegalovirus exposure and HLA in healthy donors. Sequencing used immunoSEQ multiplex PCR; TCRdb keeps in-frame clones, though not all of them. The repertoire holds approximately 210,000 clones, with roughly 88% as singletons. What was sequenced was PBMCs. These receptors were taken from a woman aged 18-29 years in good health and CMV-seronegative.

Only one count was recorded for this clone. The CDR3, as DNA: TGTGCCAGCTCGCAACCTGTTAAGTCCGGCACTGAAGCTTTCTTT. As protein: CASSQPVKSGTEAFF. This sequence joins TRBV18 and TRBJ1-1, with unresolved D. Looked up from germline, CDR1 is KGHSH and CDR2 is LQKENI. The CDR3 has 15 amino acids. V was pared by 6 bases and J by 4 bases, with 18 bases between.

This clone has only one observation. The rearrangement links TRBV9 to TRBJ2-3; 14 bases are shared with TRBD2. The CDR3 extends over 17 amino acids. J lost 3 bases, V lost 3 bases, and 6 bases had no gene match. Germline-derived CDR1 and CDR2 are SGDLS and YYNGEE. This CDR3 reads CASSEGLAGARTDTQYF. CDR3 coding DNA: TGTGCCAGCAGCGAGGGACTAGCGGGGGCACGGACAGATACGCAGTATTTT.

This clone was seen once. The J gene is TRBJ2-5, the V gene TRBV18; 7 nucleotides align to TRBD2. Germline CDR1 KGHSH, CDR2 LQKENI. J was trimmed by 2 bases and V by 8 bases; bases with no gene match: 8. This CDR3 region has 14 residues. CDR3 DNA: TGTGCCAGCAGAGAAAGCGGGGCACAAGAGACCCAGTACTTC. Amino acids: CASRESGAQETQYF.

V gene TRBV15 combines with J gene TRBJ1-2; D uncertain. The germline gives CDR1 LNHNV, CDR2 YYDKDF (reference sequence). The CDR3 is made up of 13 amino acids. Trimming removed 1 base at V and 2 bases at J, with 5 bases between. The CDR3 sequence is CATSRVQNYGYTF. The CDR3 DNA follows: TGTGCCACCAGCAGAGTACAAAACTATGGCTACACCTTC.

This clone showed up just a few times. The chain links TRBV2 to TRBJ2-7, with a possible D match to TRBD1 (6 bases). Germline assignment: CDR1 SNHLY and CDR2 FYNNEI. The CDR3 extends over 12 amino acids. V lost 8 bases, J lost 5 bases, and 13 bases lay in between. CDR3 in amino acids: CASGQNRDEQYF. The CDR3 DNA reads TGTGCCAGCGGCCAGAACAGGGACGAGCAGTACTTC.

This chain's CDR3 is CASSSQDGATDTQYF. The DNA of the CDR3 is TGCGCCAGCAGCTCCCAGGATGGGGCCACAGATACGCAGTATTTT. The J gene is TRBJ2-3, the V gene TRBV5-1; D is possibly TRBD1 (5 bases). Germline V gene data show CDR1 as SGHRS and CDR2 as YFSETQ. Trimming removed 3 bases at V and 2 bases at J, with 13 bases between. The CDR3 has 15 residues.

The chain couples TRBV9 to TRBJ1-3, with 8 bases fitting TRBD1. Germline trimming cut 4 bases from V and 2 bases from J; bases unmatched to any gene: 14. CDR3 length: 18 residues. Germline V gene lookup returns CDR1 SGDLS and CDR2 YYNGEE. CDR3 nucleotide sequence: TGTGCCAGCAGCACGTCCCGGGACAGGCCGGTTCCTGGAAACACCATATATTTT. Encoded protein: CASSTSRDRPVPGNTIYF.

This chain uses TRBV6-1 with TRBJ1-1, with 8 bases aligning to TRBD1. Germline-derived CDR1 and CDR2 are MNHNS and SASEGT. The CDR3 runs to 14 residues. J was trimmed by 5 bases and V by 6 bases; bases with no gene match: 8. This chain's CDR3 is CASSRQGASTEAFF. The DNA of the CDR3 is TGTGCCAGCAGCCGTCAGGGGGCGTCGACTGAAGCTTTCTTT.

This sequence joins TRBV9 and TRBJ2-7; no clear D gene. Trimming shortened V by 3 bases and J by 4 bases, and 17 bases separated the two germline ends. The CDR3 consists of 15 residues. Germline V CDR1 and CDR2: SGDLS, YYNGEE. The CDR3 DNA is TGTGCCAGCAGCGGAGAGGCTTCACCTTTATACGAGCAGTACTTC. The encoded protein is CASSGEASPLYEQYF.

This chain connects TRBV6-5 to TRBJ2-1; TRBD2 is a possible D gene (5 bases). In germline, CDR1 is MNHEY, CDR2 SVGAGI. V was cut by 4 bases and J by 1 base, with 8 bases left in between. The CDR3 extends over 14 amino acids. CDR3 coding DNA: TGTGCCAGCAGTTTAGGCGGGTCCTACAATGAGCAGTTCTTC. This sequence encodes CASSLGGSYNEQFF.

The chain combines TRBV9 with TRBJ1-1; 7 bases fit TRBD1. The CDR3 has 14 amino acids. With 4 bases clipped from V and 4 bases from J, the junction kept 7 bases outside the gene matches. Germline V gene data show CDR1 as SGDLS and CDR2 as YYNGEE. In nucleotides, the CDR3 is TGTGCCAGCAGCTCCCGACAGGGTGTCACTGAAGCTTTCTTT. It is translated as CASSSRQGVTEAFF.

The rearrangement joins TRBV6-6 to TRBJ2-3, with D possibly matching TRBD1 (6 bases). The CDR3 length is 16 residues. Per germline, CDR1 MNHNY and CDR2 SVGAGI (reference sequence). The germline V and J ends were trimmed by 2 bases and 4 bases, with 16 bases remaining between them. As DNA, the CDR3 is TGTGCCAGCAGTTACCCCGGACAGCCAGGGGCAGATACGCAGTATTTT. Protein sequence: CASSYPGQPGADTQYF.

The CDR3 DNA reads as TGCGCCAGCAGCCCCAACTCAGATACGCAGTATTTT. It specifies CASSPNSDTQYF. The chain couples TRBV5-1 to TRBJ2-3; no clear D gene. CDR1 SGHRS and CDR2 YFSETQ come from the germline V gene. V was pared by 4 bases and J by 4 bases, with 7 bases between. The CDR3 spans 12 residues.

This rearrangement joins TRBV5-6 to TRBJ1-1; D is ambiguous. This CDR3 comprises 14 residues. The V end lost 1 base, the J end lost 2 bases, and 9 bases lay between the germline ends. The V gene's germline CDR1 is SGHDT and CDR2 YYEEEE. DNA for the CDR3: TGTGCCAGCAGCTTGATATCGGTTAACACTGAAGCTTTCTTT. Translation gives CASSLISVNTEAFF.

The J gene is TRBJ1-1, the V gene TRBV7-9; the D gene is possibly TRBD1 (5 bases). Germline CDR1 reads SEHNR; CDR2 reads FQNEAQ (reference sequence). This CDR3 has 14 amino acids. V was shortened by 5 bases and J by 5 bases, with 15 bases between the two germline ends. As DNA, the CDR3 is TGTGCCAGCAGCCTCAGGGCGACTTTGACTGAAGCTTTCTTT. Translation: CASSLRATLTEAFF. The full variable domain, rest sourced from reference TRBV7-9 and TRBJ1-1, is DTGVSQNPRHKITKRGQNVTFRCDPISEHNRLYWYRQTLGQGPEFLTYFQNEAQLEKSRLLSDRFSAERPKGSFSTLEIQRTEQGDSAMYLCASSLRATLTEAFFGQGTRLTVV.

The chain joins TRBV4-2 to TRBJ2-3, with 11 bases matching TRBD2. V lost 4 bases to trimming and J lost 6 bases; unmatched junction nucleotides: 21. Germline V gene sequence: CDR1 LGHNA, CDR2 YNFKEQ. The CDR3 runs 20 residues. DNA of the CDR3: TGTGCCAGCAGCCCAACCATATCGTCGTCGGGTAGCGGGGGGGCCGATACGCAGTATTTT. It is translated as CASSPTISSSGSGGADTQYF.

The gene calls are TRBV9 and TRBJ1-1; TRBD1 agrees at 7 bases. The V gene's germline CDR1 is SGDLS and CDR2 YYNGEE. The V segment lost 4 bases and the J segment 0 bases; nucleotides outside the gene matches: 12. The CDR3 has 17 residues. The CDR3 reads CASSPGGSTIMNTEAFF. CDR3 nucleotide sequence: TGTGCCAGCAGCCCAGGGGGATCCACTATCATGAACACTGAAGCTTTCTTT.

The chain has TRBV9 and TRBJ2-1; 8 bases map to TRBD1. CDR3 length equals 15 residues. The germline V gene encodes CDR1 SGDLS and CDR2 YYNGEE. V gave up 1 base and J gave up 7 bases; unmatched junction bases: 7. The CDR3 region is CASSVLDREFNEQFF. The CDR3 bases are TGTGCCAGCAGCGTACTGGACAGGGAATTTAATGAGCAGTTCTTC.

CDR3 nucleotides: TGCGCCAGTATGGACAGATCCATGAACACTGAAGCTTTCTTT. This sequence encodes CASMDRSMNTEAFF. This rearrangement joins TRBV10-2 to TRBJ1-1; perhaps TRBD1 as D (6 bases). The CDR3 contains 14 residues. V lost 9 bases, J lost 0 bases, and 14 bases lay in between. In germline, CDR1 is WSHSY, CDR2 SAAADI.

The chain is built from TRBV7-2 and TRBJ2-4; D perhaps matches TRBD2 (6 bases). Trimming cost V 0 bases and J 9 bases, with 21 bases left between them. Germline V CDR1 and CDR2: SGHTA, FQGNSA. The CDR3 has 17 amino acids. CDR3 nucleotides: TGTGCCAGCAGCTTAGCGGAGTTAGGAGGGGTGGGGCCCATTCAGTACTTC. Its translation is CASSLAELGGVGPIQYF.

The chain employs TRBV21-1 and TRBJ2-5; TRBD2, the table's D call, was not compared with the DNA. TRBV21-1 counts as a pseudogene. The CDR3 has 12 amino acids. Here the CDR3 DNA reads TGTGCCAGCGGCCAGCTAGCAGAGACCCAGTACTTC. It codes for CASGQLAETQYF.

This sequence joins TRBV27 and TRBJ2-1, with D maybe TRBD1 (5 bases). The germline CDR1 and CDR2 sequences are MNHEY and SMNVEV (reference sequence). Trimming cost V 1 base and J 0 bases, with 22 bases left between them. CDR3 length: 20 residues. CDR3 sequence reads: CASSLFRAMDKLSSYNEQFF. CDR3 nucleotide sequence: TGTGCCAGCAGTTTATTTCGGGCTATGGACAAACTGAGCTCCTACAATGAGCAGTTCTTC.

The sample holds a few counts of this clone. The rearrangement uses TRBV2 and TRBJ1-5; a possible D gene is TRBD1 (5 bases). Trimming removed 8 bases from V and 4 bases from J, with 18 bases in between. In germline, CDR1 is SNHLY, CDR2 FYNNEI. The CDR3 is 15 amino acids. Here the CDR3 DNA reads TGTGCCAGCTCTAGCGAGACAGCATTTAATCAGCCCCAGCATTTT. Translation gives CASSSETAFNQPQHF.

The chain carries TRBV7-9 and TRBJ1-5; the D gene is possibly TRBD1 (5 bases). The germline V gene encodes CDR1 SEHNR and CDR2 FQNEAQ (reference sequence). CDR3 length: 14 residues. Trimming took off 5 bases at V and 2 bases at J, with 10 bases between the two ends. CDR3: CASSHEGGNQPQHF. The CDR3 nucleotides are TGTGCCAGCAGCCATGAAGGGGGCAATCAGCCCCAGCATTTT. The full variable domain, with the rest looked up from reference TRBV7-9 and TRBJ1-5, is DTGVSQNPRHKITKRGQNVTFRCDPISEHNRLYWYRQTLGQGPEFLTYFQNEAQLEKSRLLSDRFSAERPKGSFSTLEIQRTEQGDSAMYLCASSHEGGNQPQHFGDGTRLSIL.

This rearrangement joins TRBV19 to TRBJ2-5, with a possible D match to TRBD1 (6 bases). This CDR3 is 16 amino acids long. CDR1 and CDR2 (germline): LNHDA, SQIVND (reference sequence). Trimming stripped 3 bases from V and 5 bases from J, with 19 bases between. The CDR3 loop is CASSISPQGVRETQYF. In DNA form, the CDR3 reads TGTGCCAGTAGTATTTCCCCACAGGGAGTACGGGAGACCCAGTACTTC.

This CDR3 reads CASSQDRRTGGVGYTF. Written as DNA, the CDR3 is TGTGCCAGCAGCCAAGATAGGAGGACAGGGGGCGTTGGCTACACCTTC. The chain employs TRBV14 and TRBJ1-2; 11 positions match TRBD1. Germline lookup yields CDR1 SGHDN and CDR2 FVKESK. Trimming took 0 bases from V and 7 from J; bases not matched to a gene: 7. The CDR3 extends over 16 amino acids.

The chain carries TRBV27 and TRBJ2-1, with D uncertain. V lost 5 bases and J 2 bases, leaving 7 bases between the germline ends. Germline CDR1 MNHEY, CDR2 SMNVEV (reference sequence). The CDR3 loop spans 13 amino acids. The CDR3 region has the DNA TGTGCCAGCAGTGTGGCCCCCTACAATGAGCAGTTCTTC. Amino acids: CASSVAPYNEQFF.

V usage is TRBV11-2 and J usage is TRBJ1-2; 7 nucleotides line up with TRBD1. The CDR3 length is 13 residues. The V segment lost 5 bases and the J segment 8 bases; nucleotides outside the gene matches: 8. Germline V gene data show CDR1 as SGHAT and CDR2 as FQNNGV. CDR3 region: CASSGGGAGGYTF. The CDR3 DNA reads as TGTGCCAGCAGCGGAGGGGGCGCGGGCGGCTACACCTTC.